A selection of T cell receptor beta chains follows, all from one sample in a study of cytomegalovirus exposure and HLA in healthy donors. Produced via immunoSEQ multiplex PCR; TCRdb's table is partial and in-frame only. The sample contains some 150,000 clones, about three quarters of which appear only once. Sequencing was performed on PBMCs. The receptors were sampled from a woman in her twenties or thirties in good health and CMV-seronegative. Both conserved end residues are part of each CDR3. Each record gives: CDR3 protein, CDR3 DNA, V gene, D gene, clone size, J gene. The D gene is left open where the match is weak. Clone size appears in some rows only: once, few, many, or a class for an expanded clone.

cdr3_aa: CSGGGAVDTQYF
cdr3_nt: TGCAGCGGGGGAGGAGCGGTAGATACGCAGTATTTT
v_call: TRBV29-1
d_call: -
clone_size: -
j_call: TRBJ2-3

cdr3_aa: CASSPRGGSSDTIYF
cdr3_nt: TGTGCCAGCAGCCCCCGTGGCGGGTCGTCGGACACCATATATTTT
v_call: TRBV7-9
d_call: -
clone_size: -
j_call: TRBJ1-3

cdr3_aa: CATFPLGSAYGYTF
cdr3_nt: TGTGCCACTTTTCCCCTAGGCAGCGCTTATGGCTACACCTTC
v_call: TRBV6-1
d_call: -
clone_size: few
j_call: TRBJ1-2

cdr3_aa: CASSSARTGASYEQYF
cdr3_nt: TGTGCCAGCAGCTCTGCACGGACAGGGGCTAGCTACGAGCAGTACTTC
v_call: TRBV7-8
d_call: TRBD1
clone_size: -
j_call: TRBJ2-7

cdr3_aa: CASSWVQGGGYGYTF
cdr3_nt: TGTGCCAGCAGTTGGGTCCAGGGAGGGGGGTATGGCTACACCTTC
v_call: TRBV27
d_call: -
clone_size: -
j_call: TRBJ1-2

cdr3_aa: CASSIRRLAGINEQFF
cdr3_nt: TGTGCCAGTAGTATTAGGCGCCTAGCGGGGATCAATGAGCAGTTCTTC
v_call: TRBV19
d_call: TRBD2
clone_size: -
j_call: TRBJ2-1

cdr3_aa: CASSGENYRVQNTIYF
cdr3_nt: TGTGCCAGCAGCGGGGAAAATTACAGGGTTCAAAACACCATATATTTT
v_call: TRBV13
d_call: -
clone_size: -
j_call: TRBJ1-3

cdr3_aa: CASSDTGQGADLEQYF
cdr3_nt: TGCGCCAGCAGTGACACGGGGCAGGGGGCTGATCTCGAGCAGTACTTC
v_call: TRBV10-1
d_call: TRBD1
clone_size: few
j_call: TRBJ2-7

cdr3_aa: CATSLFNRDRNSGEQYF
cdr3_nt: TGTGCCACCAGCCTCTTCAACCGGGACAGGAATTCGGGGGAGCAGTACTTC
v_call: TRBV15
d_call: TRBD1
clone_size: -
j_call: TRBJ2-7

cdr3_aa: CASSSGYGSTDTQYF
cdr3_nt: TGTGCCAGCAGCTCGGGATACGGGAGCACAGATACGCAGTATTTT
v_call: TRBV7-2
d_call: -
clone_size: -
j_call: TRBJ2-3

cdr3_aa: CSVEGGREGRTF
cdr3_nt: TGCAGCGTTGAGGGCGGCAGGGAGGGTCGGACCTTC
v_call: TRBV29-1
d_call: -
clone_size: -
j_call: TRBJ1-2

cdr3_aa: CASSSDRGPYEQYF
cdr3_nt: TGCGCCAGCAGCTCCGACAGGGGGCCCTACGAGCAGTACTTC
v_call: TRBV5-1
d_call: TRBD1
clone_size: -
j_call: TRBJ2-7

cdr3_aa: CAISETGASGYTF
cdr3_nt: TGTGCCATCAGTGAAACAGGCGCCTCTGGCTACACCTTC
v_call: TRBV10-3
d_call: -
clone_size: -
j_call: TRBJ1-2

cdr3_aa: CASTLGGAWTEAFF
cdr3_nt: TGTGCCAGCACCCTGGGGGGGGCTTGGACTGAAGCTTTCTTT
v_call: TRBV6-5
d_call: -
clone_size: -
j_call: TRBJ1-1

cdr3_aa: CASSFPGDREGGTQYF
cdr3_nt: TGTGCCAGCAGCTTCCCGGGGGACAGGGAGGGGGGTACGCAGTATTTT
v_call: TRBV5-4
d_call: TRBD1
clone_size: -
j_call: TRBJ2-3

cdr3_aa: CASSGKREAFF
cdr3_nt: TGTGCCAGCAGCGGCAAGAGGGAAGCTTTCTTT
v_call: TRBV6-5
d_call: -
clone_size: few
j_call: TRBJ1-1

cdr3_aa: CASTSAGGSNQAFF
cdr3_nt: TGTGCCAGCACCTCAGCTGGGGGGTCGAATCAAGCTTTCTTT
v_call: TRBV2
d_call: -
clone_size: -
j_call: TRBJ1-1

cdr3_aa: CASSSSYGGKQFF
cdr3_nt: TGTGCCAGCAGCTCCTCCTACGGGGGAAAGCAGTTCTTC
v_call: TRBV11-2
d_call: -
clone_size: -
j_call: TRBJ2-1

cdr3_aa: CASSDGARGRNTEAFF
cdr3_nt: TGTGCCAGCAGTGATGGGGCCAGGGGGCGAAATACTGAAGCTTTCTTT
v_call: TRBV2
d_call: TRBD1
clone_size: -
j_call: TRBJ1-1

cdr3_aa: CASSRQDGSEKLFF
cdr3_nt: TGTGCCAGCAGCCGACAGGACGGATCAGAAAAACTGTTTTTT
v_call: TRBV6-5
d_call: -
clone_size: once
j_call: TRBJ1-4

cdr3_aa: CASVDRASSYEQYF
cdr3_nt: TGTGCCAGCGTGGACAGGGCGAGCTCCTACGAGCAGTACTTC
v_call: TRBV27
d_call: TRBD1
clone_size: -
j_call: TRBJ2-7

cdr3_aa: CASSPPLGHDNGYTF
cdr3_nt: TGTGCCAGCTCACCACCCTTGGGCCACGATAATGGCTACACCTTC
v_call: TRBV18
d_call: -
clone_size: -
j_call: TRBJ1-2

cdr3_aa: CASSFSGGLYNEQFF
cdr3_nt: TGTGCCAGCAGCTTTAGCGGGGGGCTCTACAATGAGCAGTTCTTC
v_call: TRBV7-9
d_call: TRBD2
clone_size: few
j_call: TRBJ2-1

cdr3_aa: CASRLHREGELFF
cdr3_nt: TGCGCCAGCAGATTACACAGGGAGGGGGAGCTGTTTTTT
v_call: TRBV5-1
d_call: -
clone_size: -
j_call: TRBJ2-2

cdr3_aa: CASSQVRGNEQFF
cdr3_nt: TGTGCCAGCAGCCAAGTCCGGGGGAATGAGCAGTTCTTC
v_call: TRBV14
d_call: -
clone_size: -
j_call: TRBJ2-1

cdr3_aa: CASSQEAWPHADEQYF
cdr3_nt: TGCGCCAGCAGCCAAGAAGCCTGGCCGCATGCGGACGAGCAGTACTTC
v_call: TRBV4-3
d_call: -
clone_size: -
j_call: TRBJ2-7

cdr3_aa: CASSSPRGSGWVNNEQFF
cdr3_nt: TGTGCCAGCAGCTCCCCCCGGGGTAGCGGGTGGGTTAACAATGAGCAGTTCTTC
v_call: TRBV11-2
d_call: TRBD2
clone_size: -
j_call: TRBJ2-1

cdr3_aa: CASSYSGDTIYF
cdr3_nt: TGTGCCAGCAGTTATTCCGGGGACACCATATATTTT
v_call: TRBV5-6
d_call: -
clone_size: -
j_call: TRBJ1-3